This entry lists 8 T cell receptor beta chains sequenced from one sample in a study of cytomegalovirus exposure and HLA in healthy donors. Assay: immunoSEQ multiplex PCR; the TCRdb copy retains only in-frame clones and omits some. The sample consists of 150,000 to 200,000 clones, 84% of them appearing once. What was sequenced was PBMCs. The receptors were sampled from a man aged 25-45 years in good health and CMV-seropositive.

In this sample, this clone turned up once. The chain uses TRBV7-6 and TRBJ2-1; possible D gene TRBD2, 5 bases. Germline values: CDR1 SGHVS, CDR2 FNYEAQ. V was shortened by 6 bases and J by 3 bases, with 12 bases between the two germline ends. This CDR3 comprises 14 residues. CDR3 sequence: CASSPAGIYNEQFF. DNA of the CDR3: TGTGCCAGCAGTCCCGCCGGGATCTACAATGAGCAGTTCTTC.

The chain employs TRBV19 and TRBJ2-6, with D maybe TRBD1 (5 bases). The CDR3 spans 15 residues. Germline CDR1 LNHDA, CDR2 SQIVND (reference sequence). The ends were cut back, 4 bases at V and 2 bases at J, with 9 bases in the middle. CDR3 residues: CASSTPGTGANVLTF. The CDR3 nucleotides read TGTGCCAGTAGTACACCAGGGACTGGGGCCAACGTCCTGACTTTC.

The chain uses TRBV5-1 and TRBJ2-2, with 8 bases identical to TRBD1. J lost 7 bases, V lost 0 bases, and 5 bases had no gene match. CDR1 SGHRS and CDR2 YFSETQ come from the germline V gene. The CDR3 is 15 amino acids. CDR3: CASSLAATGVGELFF. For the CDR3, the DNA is TGCGCCAGCAGCTTGGCCGCGACAGGGGTCGGGGAGCTGTTTTTT. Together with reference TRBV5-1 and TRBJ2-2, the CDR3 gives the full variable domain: KAGVTQTPRYLIKTRGQQVTLSCSPISGHRSVSWYQQTPGQGLQFLFEYFSETQRNKGNFPGRFSGRQFSNSRSEMNVSTLELGDSALYLCASSLAATGVGELFFGEGSRLTVL.

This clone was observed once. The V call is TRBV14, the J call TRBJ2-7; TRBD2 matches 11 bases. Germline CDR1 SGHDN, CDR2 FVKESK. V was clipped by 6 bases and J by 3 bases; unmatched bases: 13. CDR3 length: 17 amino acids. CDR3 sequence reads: CASSRGIAGGNLYEQYF. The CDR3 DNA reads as TGTGCCAGCAGTCGGGGAATAGCGGGAGGGAATCTCTACGAGCAGTACTTC.

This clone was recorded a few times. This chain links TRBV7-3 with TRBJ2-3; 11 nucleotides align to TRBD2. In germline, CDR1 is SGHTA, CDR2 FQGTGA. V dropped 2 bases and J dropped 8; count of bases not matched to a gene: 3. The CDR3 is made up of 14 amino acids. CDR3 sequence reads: CASSLGLAGGTQYF. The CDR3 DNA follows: TGTGCCAGCAGCTTAGGGCTAGCGGGGGGTACGCAGTATTTT.

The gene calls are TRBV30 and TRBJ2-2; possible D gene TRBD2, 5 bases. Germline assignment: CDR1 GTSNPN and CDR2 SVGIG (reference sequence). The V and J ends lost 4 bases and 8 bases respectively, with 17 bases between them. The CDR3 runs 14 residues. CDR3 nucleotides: TGTGCCTGGAAAGGACGGGGATCTGGGGGGGAGCTGTTTTTT. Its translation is CAWKGRGSGGELFF.

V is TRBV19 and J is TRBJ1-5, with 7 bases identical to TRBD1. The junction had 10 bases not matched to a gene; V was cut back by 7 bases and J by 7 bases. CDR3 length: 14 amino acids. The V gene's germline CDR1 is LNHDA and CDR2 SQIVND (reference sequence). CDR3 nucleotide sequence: TGTGCCAGTACCCGACAGGGATCAAGACAGCCCCAGCATTTT. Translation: CASTRQGSRQPQHF.

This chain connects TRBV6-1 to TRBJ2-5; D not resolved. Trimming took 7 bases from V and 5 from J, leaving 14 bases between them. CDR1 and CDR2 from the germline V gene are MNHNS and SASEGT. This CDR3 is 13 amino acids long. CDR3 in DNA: TGTGCCAGCACCTGGGCCAGATTGGAGACCCAGTACTTC. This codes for CASTWARLETQYF.